One and the same sample provided the 15 T cell receptor beta chains below, sequenced in a study of T cells in Graves' hyperthyroidism and ophthalmopathy. TCR beta CDR3 sequences were amplified from RNA transcripts. Primed by the HTBI set, a first-round RT-PCR was run on the TCR CDR3. TCRdb itself ran the multiplex PCR reads through MiXCR, one entry per CDR3 protein. The top ten clones hold 29% of a sample with around 540,000 distinct CDR3 sequences, roughly 16% of them seen once. The sample taken for sequencing was blood. These receptors came from a woman in her twenties or thirties with Graves' ophthalmopathy.

J is TRBJ2-7 and V is TRBV20-1; D call uncertain. Trimming took off 5 bases at V and 4 bases at J, with 15 bases between the two ends. The germline CDR1 and CDR2 sequences are DFQATT and SNEGSKA (reference sequence). The CDR3 sequence is 13 residues long. The CDR3 protein is CSAPDVGVYEQYF. CDR3 coding DNA: TGCAGTGCTCCGGATGTTGGGGTATACGAGCAGTACTTC.

This clonotype was counted a few times. The chain couples TRBV29-1 to TRBJ2-7; 9 bases fit TRBD2. Looked up from germline, CDR1 is SQVTM and CDR2 is ANQGSEA. CDR3 size: 15 residues. Losses at the gene ends were 4 bases for V and 4 bases for J; bases not matched to a gene: 11. CDR3 in amino acids: CSVGGVAGVTYEQYF. The CDR3 bases are TGCAGCGTTGGGGGGGTAGCGGGAGTGACATACGAGCAGTACTTC.

This clonotype occurred a few times. The V gene is TRBV6-1, the J gene TRBJ2-5; 15 bases are shared with TRBD2. CDR3 length: 15 residues. Trimming took 7 bases from V and 7 from J; bases not matched to a gene: 7. Per germline, CDR1 MNHNS and CDR2 SASEGT. The CDR3 protein is CASTGLAGGPGTQYF. The DNA for the CDR3 is TGTGCCAGCACCGGACTAGCGGGAGGGCCTGGGACCCAGTACTTC.

This clonotype was recorded a few times. The chain links TRBV7-2 to TRBJ2-3; 10 positions match TRBD2. After removal of 1 base from V and 4 bases from J, the junction contained 14 bases not matched to a gene. The germline CDR1 and CDR2 sequences are SGHTA and FQGNSA. There are 19 residues in the CDR3. The CDR3 sequence: CASSLGWGLAGEGADTQYF. The CDR3 nucleotides read TGTGCCAGCAGCTTAGGGTGGGGGCTAGCGGGAGAGGGGGCAGATACGCAGTATTTT. Drawing the rest from reference TRBV7-2 and TRBJ2-3, the complete variable domain is GAGVSQSPSNKVTEKGKDVELRCDPISGHTALYWYRQSLGQGLEFLIYFQGNSAPDKSGLPSDRFSAERTGGSVSTLTIQRTQQEDSAVYLCASSLGWGLAGEGADTQYFGPGTRLTVL.

This clonotype was detected many times. The chain carries TRBV6-1 and TRBJ1-1; the D is unclear. This CDR3 has 15 amino acids. In germline, CDR1 is MNHNS, CDR2 SASEGT. Deletions cut 2 bases from V and 5 bases from J, with 15 bases between. CDR3 DNA sequence: TGTGCCAGCAGTGAAAGGAAGGGTTGGAAGACTGAAGCTTTCTTT. Its protein product is CASSERKGWKTEAFF.

This clonotype has at least ten counts. The junction differs from germline at one of its ends, possibly a read error. V is TRBV20-1 and J is TRBJ2-5, with 7 nucleotides matching TRBD2. This CDR3 has 14 amino acids. CDR1 is DFQATT, CDR2 SNEGSKA, per germline (reference sequence). The CDR3, as DNA: TGCAGTGCTAGAGGGGGGGGTCTCCAACAGACCCAGTACTTC. Protein: CSARGGGLQQTQYF.

This clonotype was counted a few times. J is TRBJ2-1 and V is TRBV5-8; 12 positions match TRBD2. The CDR3 extends over 19 amino acids. Unmatched junction bases numbered 12, after V lost 2 bases and J lost 3 bases. CDR1 and CDR2 from the germline V gene are SGHTS and YDEGEE. The CDR3 region has the DNA TGTGCCAGCAGCTTTATGGGTCTAGCGGGAGGGCAAAACTACAATGAGCAGTTCTTC. Amino acids: CASSFMGLAGGQNYNEQFF.

The V gene is TRBV2, the J gene TRBJ2-2; 11 bases are shared with TRBD1. The junction had 2 bases not matched to a gene; V was cut back by 5 bases and J by 0 bases. The CDR3 extends over 16 amino acids. Germline V lookup: CDR1 SNHLY, CDR2 FYNNEI. The CDR3 nucleotides read TGTGCCAGCAGTCCGGGACAGGGGGCGAACACCGGGGAGCTGTTTTTT. Its protein product is CASSPGQGANTGELFF. The variable domain in full, with the rest retrieved from reference TRBV2 and TRBJ2-2, is EPEVTQTPSHQVTQMGQEVILRCVPISNHLYFYWYRQILGQKVEFLVSFYNNEISEKSEIFDDQFSVERPDGSNFTLKIRSTKLEDSAMYFCASSPGQGANTGELFFGEGSRLTVL.

This clonotype was seen more than once but under ten times. The genes are TRBV5-8 and TRBJ2-7, with TRBD2 matching 15 bases. The germline V gene encodes CDR1 SGHTS and CDR2 YDEGEE. There are 17 residues in the CDR3. After removal of 3 bases from V and 1 base from J, the junction contained 5 bases not matched to a gene. The CDR3 spells CASSSGLAGGSSYEQYF. In DNA, the CDR3 is TGTGCCAGCAGCTCCGGACTAGCGGGAGGGTCGTCCTACGAGCAGTACTTC.

This clonotype was counted many times. V is TRBV28 and J is TRBJ2-7; 7 bases align to TRBD2. The CDR3 totals 15 residues. With 7 bases clipped from V and 3 bases from J, the junction kept 12 bases outside the gene matches. CDR1 and CDR2 (germline): MDHEN, SYDVKM. CDR3 DNA sequence: TGTGCCAGCAACCCTGCGGCGGGAGTTGGCTACGAGCAGTACTTC. Its translation: CASNPAAGVGYEQYF.

This clonotype was seen at least ten times. The rearrangement uses TRBV12-5 and TRBJ1-1; D unclear. Germline values: CDR1 LGHNT, CDR2 FRNRAP. This CDR3 is 15 amino acids long. The V gene lost 1 base and the J gene lost 3 bases, with 12 bases spanning the gap. DNA of the CDR3: TGTGCTAGTGGTTTGGCCTCTGGACGGCACACTGAAGCTTTCTTT. Encoded protein: CASGLASGRHTEAFF.

This clonotype has only one observation. This chain uses TRBV9 with TRBJ2-3, with D perhaps matching TRBD1 (7 bases). Germline loops: CDR1 SGDLS, CDR2 YYNGEE. CDR3 length: 16 residues. Trimming shortened V by 0 bases and J by 5 bases, and 16 bases separated the two germline ends. The CDR3 region has the DNA TGTGCCAGCAGCGTAGTGGGCAGGGGGGATCAAGATACGCAGTATTTT. Translation: CASSVVGRGDQDTQYF.

This clonotype has more than one count but fewer than ten. The chain joins TRBV5-1 to TRBJ2-3; 11 nucleotides align to TRBD1. The CDR3 covers 16 residues. The V gene's germline CDR1 is SGHRS and CDR2 YFSETQ. Germline trimming cut 0 bases from V and 4 bases from J; bases unmatched to any gene: 4. CDR3 amino acids: CASSLAGTGGADTQYF. The DNA for the CDR3 is TGCGCCAGCAGCTTGGCGGGGACAGGGGGAGCAGATACGCAGTATTTT.

This clonotype appeared a few times. The CDR3 DNA is TGTGCCAGCAGCTTGGACCCTAGAGGGGCCAAAAACATTCAGTACTTC. It is translated as CASSLDPRGAKNIQYF. The chain uses TRBV5-5 and TRBJ2-4, with a tentative D call TRBD2 (5 bases). The CDR3 length is 16 residues. The V and J ends lost 0 bases and 1 base respectively, with 11 bases between them. The germline CDR1 and CDR2 sequences are SGHKS and YYEKEE (reference sequence).

This clonotype came up a few times. This chain joins TRBV4-1 and TRBJ1-5; no firm D call. V dropped 0 bases and J dropped 8 bases, with 11 bases sitting between them. CDR1 MGHRA and CDR2 YSYEKL come from the germline V gene. There are 14 residues in the CDR3. CDR3 sequence (DNA): TGCGCCAGCAGCCAAGATGGTGAGGCGAAGCCCCAGCATTTT. The encoded protein is CASSQDGEAKPQHF.